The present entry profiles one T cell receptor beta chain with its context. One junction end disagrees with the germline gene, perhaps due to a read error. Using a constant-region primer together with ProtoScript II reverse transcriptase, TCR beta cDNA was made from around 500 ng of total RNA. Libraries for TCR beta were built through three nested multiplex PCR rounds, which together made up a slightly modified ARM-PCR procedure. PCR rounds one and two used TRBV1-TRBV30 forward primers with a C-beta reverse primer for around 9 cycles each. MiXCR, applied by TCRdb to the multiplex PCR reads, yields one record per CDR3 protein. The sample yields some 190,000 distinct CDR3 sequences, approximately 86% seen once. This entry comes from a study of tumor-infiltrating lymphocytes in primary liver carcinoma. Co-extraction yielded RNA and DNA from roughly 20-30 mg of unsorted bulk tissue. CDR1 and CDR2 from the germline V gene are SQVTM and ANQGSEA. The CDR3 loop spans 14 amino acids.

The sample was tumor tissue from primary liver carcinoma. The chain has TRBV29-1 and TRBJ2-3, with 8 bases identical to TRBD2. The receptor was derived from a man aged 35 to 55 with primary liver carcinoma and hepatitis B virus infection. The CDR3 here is CRATGAGAADTQYF. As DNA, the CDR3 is TGCAGGGCAACGGGAGCGGGGGCAGCAGACACGCAGTATTTT.